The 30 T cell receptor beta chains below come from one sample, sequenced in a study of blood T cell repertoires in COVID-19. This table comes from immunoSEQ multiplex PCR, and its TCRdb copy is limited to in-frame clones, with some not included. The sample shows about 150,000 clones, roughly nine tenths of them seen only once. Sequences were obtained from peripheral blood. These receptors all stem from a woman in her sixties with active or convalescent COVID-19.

CDR3 amino acids: CASKKGAAEAFF. CDR3 nucleotides: TGTGCCAGCAAAAAAGGAGCCGCTGAAGCTTTCTTT. The rearrangement uses TRBV6-5 and TRBJ1-1; D ambiguous. The germline V and J ends were trimmed by 7 bases and 6 bases, with 12 bases remaining between them. CDR1 MNHEY and CDR2 SVGAGI come from the germline V gene. This CDR3 has 12 amino acids.

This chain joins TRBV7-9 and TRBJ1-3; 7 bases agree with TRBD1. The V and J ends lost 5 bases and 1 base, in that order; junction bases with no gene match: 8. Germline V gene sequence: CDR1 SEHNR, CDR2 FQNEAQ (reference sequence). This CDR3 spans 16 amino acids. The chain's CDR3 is CASSPRTGVSGNTIYF. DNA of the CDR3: TGTGCCAGCAGCCCGCGTACAGGGGTGTCTGGAAACACCATATATTTT.

CDR3 sequence: CASSQETVGEQYF. The DNA of the CDR3 is TGCGCCAGCAGCCAAGAGACAGTCGGCGAGCAGTACTTC. V and J are TRBV4-3 and TRBJ2-7; D might be TRBD1 (5 bases). V was clipped by 0 bases and J by 6 bases, with 9 bases between them. This CDR3 is built from 13 residues. The germline CDR1 and CDR2 sequences are LGHNA and YSLEER.

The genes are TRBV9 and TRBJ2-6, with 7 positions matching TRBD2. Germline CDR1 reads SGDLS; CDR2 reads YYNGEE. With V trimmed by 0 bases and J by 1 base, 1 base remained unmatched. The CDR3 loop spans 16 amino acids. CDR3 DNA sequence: TGTGCCAGCAGCGTAGGGGGAGGGTCTGGGGCCAACGTCCTGACTTTC. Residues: CASSVGGGSGANVLTF.

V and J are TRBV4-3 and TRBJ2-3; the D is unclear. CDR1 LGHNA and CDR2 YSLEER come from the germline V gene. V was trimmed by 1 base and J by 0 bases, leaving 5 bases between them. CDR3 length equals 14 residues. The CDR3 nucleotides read TGCGCCAGCAGCCAAGGGGCTAGCACAGATACGCAGTATTTT. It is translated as CASSQGASTDTQYF.

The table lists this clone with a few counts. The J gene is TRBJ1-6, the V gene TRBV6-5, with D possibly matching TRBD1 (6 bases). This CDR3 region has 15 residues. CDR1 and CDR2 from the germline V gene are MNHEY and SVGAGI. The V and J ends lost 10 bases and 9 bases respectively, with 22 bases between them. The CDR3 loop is CATREGRGIGSPLHF. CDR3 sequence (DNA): TGTGCCACTCGAGAAGGGAGGGGGATCGGTTCACCCCTCCACTTT.

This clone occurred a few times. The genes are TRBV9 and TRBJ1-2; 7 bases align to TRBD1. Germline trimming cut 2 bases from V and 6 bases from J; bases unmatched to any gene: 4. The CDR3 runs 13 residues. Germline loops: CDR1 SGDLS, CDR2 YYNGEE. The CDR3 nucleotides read TGTGCCAGCAGCGTGAAGGGGGCAAATGGCTACACCTTC. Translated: CASSVKGANGYTF. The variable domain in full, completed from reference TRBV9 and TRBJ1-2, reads DSGVTQTPKHLITATGQRVTLRCSPRSGDLSVYWYQQSLDQGLQFLIQYYNGEERAKGNILERFSAQQFPDLHSELNLSSLELGDSALYFCASSVKGANGYTFGSGTRLTVV.

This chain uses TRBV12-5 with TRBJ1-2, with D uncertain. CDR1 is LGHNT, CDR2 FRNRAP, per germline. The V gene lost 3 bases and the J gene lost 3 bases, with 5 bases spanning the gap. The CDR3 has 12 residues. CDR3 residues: CASGFPYYGYTF. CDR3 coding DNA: TGTGCTAGTGGTTTCCCTTACTATGGCTACACCTTC.

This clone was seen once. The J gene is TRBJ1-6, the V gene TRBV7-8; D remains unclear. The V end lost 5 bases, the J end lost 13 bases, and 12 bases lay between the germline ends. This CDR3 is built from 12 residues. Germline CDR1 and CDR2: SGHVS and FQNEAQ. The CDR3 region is CASSPQAGPLHF. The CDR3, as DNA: TGTGCCAGCAGCCCCCAAGCGGGGCCCCTCCACTTT.

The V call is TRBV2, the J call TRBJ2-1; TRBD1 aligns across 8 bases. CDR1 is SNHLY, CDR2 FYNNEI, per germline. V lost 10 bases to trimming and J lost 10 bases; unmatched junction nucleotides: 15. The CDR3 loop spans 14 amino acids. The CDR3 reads CATIEGQGAREQFF. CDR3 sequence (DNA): TGTGCCACTATCGAGGGCCAGGGGGCTCGCGAGCAGTTCTTC.

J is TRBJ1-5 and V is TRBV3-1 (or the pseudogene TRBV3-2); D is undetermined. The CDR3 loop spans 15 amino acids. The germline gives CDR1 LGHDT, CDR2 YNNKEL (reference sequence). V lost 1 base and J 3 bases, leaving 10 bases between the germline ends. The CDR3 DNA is TGTGCCAGCAGCCAAGCCCCGCAGTCCAATCAGCCCCAGCATTTT. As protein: CASSQAPQSNQPQHF.

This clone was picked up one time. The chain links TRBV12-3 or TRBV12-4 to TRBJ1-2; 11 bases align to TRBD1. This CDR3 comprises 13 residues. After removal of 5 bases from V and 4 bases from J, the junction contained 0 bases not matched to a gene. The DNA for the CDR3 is TGTGCCAGCAGTGGGACAGGGGGCTATGGCTACACCTTC. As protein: CASSGTGGYGYTF.

The CDR3 nucleotides are TGCGCCAGCAGCCAACACAGACAGTACAATGAGCAGTTCTTC. Its translation is CASSQHRQYNEQFF. The V gene is TRBV4-3, the J gene TRBJ2-1, with D possibly TRBD1 on 5 matching bases. The V gene's germline CDR1 is LGHNA and CDR2 YSLEER. The CDR3 is made up of 14 amino acids. Trimming removed 2 bases from V and 4 bases from J, with 9 bases in between.

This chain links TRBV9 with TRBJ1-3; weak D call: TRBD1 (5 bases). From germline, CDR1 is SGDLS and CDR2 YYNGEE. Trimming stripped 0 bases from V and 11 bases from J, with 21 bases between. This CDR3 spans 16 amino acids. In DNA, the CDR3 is TGTGCCAGCAGCGTAGCCCCCAGCGGGGGGGTTGAGGCCATATATTTT. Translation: CASSVAPSGGVEAIYF.

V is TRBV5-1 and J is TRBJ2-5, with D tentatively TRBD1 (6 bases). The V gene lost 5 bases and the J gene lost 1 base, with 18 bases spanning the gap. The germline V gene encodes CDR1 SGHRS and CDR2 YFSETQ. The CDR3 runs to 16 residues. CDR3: CASSERATGSQETQYF. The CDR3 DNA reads TGCGCCAGCAGTGAACGCGCTACAGGGTCCCAAGAGACCCAGTACTTC.

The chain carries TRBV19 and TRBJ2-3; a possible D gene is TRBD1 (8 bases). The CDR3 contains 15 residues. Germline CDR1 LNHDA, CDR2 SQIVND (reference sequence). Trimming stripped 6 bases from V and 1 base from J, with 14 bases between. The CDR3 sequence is CASSPTGGGTDTQYF. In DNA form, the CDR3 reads TGTGCCAGTAGCCCCACAGGGGGGGGCACAGATACGCAGTATTTT.

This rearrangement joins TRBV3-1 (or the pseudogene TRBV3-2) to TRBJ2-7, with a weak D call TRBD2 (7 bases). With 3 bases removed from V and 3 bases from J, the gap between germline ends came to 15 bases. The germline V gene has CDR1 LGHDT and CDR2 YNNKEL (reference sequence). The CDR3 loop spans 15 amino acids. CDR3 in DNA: TGTGCCAGCAGCCAGGAGGGGGGGCGCGGCTACGAGCAGTACTTC. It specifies CASSQEGGRGYEQYF.

The CDR3 DNA reads TGTGCCAGCAGCTCTCTTAGCGGGGGGGCCGGAGATACGCAGTATTTT. Its protein product is CASSSLSGGAGDTQYF. The chain couples TRBV7-9 to TRBJ2-3; 11 bases are shared with TRBD2. The ends lost 4 bases at V and 5 bases at J; junction bases unmatched: 8. Germline V gene lookup returns CDR1 SEHNR and CDR2 FQNEAQ (reference sequence). The CDR3 is made up of 16 amino acids.

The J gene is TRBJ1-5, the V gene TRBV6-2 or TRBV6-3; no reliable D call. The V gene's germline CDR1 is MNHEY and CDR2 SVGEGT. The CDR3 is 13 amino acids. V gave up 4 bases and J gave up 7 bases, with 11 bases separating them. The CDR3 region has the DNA TGTGCCAGCAGTTTTGGGAGGGCACAGCCCCAGCATTTT. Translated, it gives CASSFGRAQPQHF.

CDR3 in DNA: TGTGCCAGCAGCCTCGGACAGTCCGCATACCAGGCCTATGGCTACACCTTC. This codes for CASSLGQSAYQAYGYTF. The genes are TRBV7-2 and TRBJ1-2; the D gene is possibly TRBD1 (6 bases). Trimming took 5 bases from V and 4 from J, leaving 23 bases between them. CDR1 and CDR2 (germline): SGHTA, FQGNSA. There are 17 residues in the CDR3. Full variable domain (rest looked up from reference TRBV7-2 and TRBJ1-2): GAGVSQSPSNKVTEKGKDVELRCDPISGHTALYWYRQSLGQGLEFLIYFQGNSAPDKSGLPSDRFSAERTGGSVSTLTIQRTQQEDSAVYLCASSLGQSAYQAYGYTFGSGTRLTVV.

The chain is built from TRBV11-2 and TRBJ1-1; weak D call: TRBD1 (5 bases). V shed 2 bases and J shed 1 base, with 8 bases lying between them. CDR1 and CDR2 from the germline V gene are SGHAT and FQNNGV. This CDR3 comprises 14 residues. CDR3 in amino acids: CASSLSGGNTEAFF. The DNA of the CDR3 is TGTGCCAGCAGCTTAAGCGGGGGGAACACTGAAGCTTTCTTT.

CDR3 loop: CASSYLQGSNEKLFF. For the CDR3, the DNA is TGTGCCAGCAGTTACTTGCAGGGGAGTAATGAAAAACTGTTTTTT. The V gene is TRBV6-5, the J gene TRBJ1-4; D may be TRBD1 (6 bases). This CDR3 is 15 amino acids long. V lost 1 base, J lost 4 bases, and 10 bases lay in between. Germline lookup yields CDR1 MNHEY and CDR2 SVGAGI.

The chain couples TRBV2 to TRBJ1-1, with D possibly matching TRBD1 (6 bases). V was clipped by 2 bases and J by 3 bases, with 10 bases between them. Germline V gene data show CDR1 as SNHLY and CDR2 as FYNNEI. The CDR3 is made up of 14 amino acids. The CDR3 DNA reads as TGTGCCAGCAGTGAACAGGGGTTAGACACTGAAGCTTTCTTT. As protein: CASSEQGLDTEAFF.

The CDR3 here is CASSQKDGTNSPLHF. CDR3 in DNA: TGCGCCAGCAGCCAGAAAGACGGGACAAATTCACCCCTCCACTTT. V usage is TRBV4-1 and J usage is TRBJ1-6, with D perhaps TRBD1 (6 bases). Trimming removed 3 bases from V and 7 bases from J, with 13 bases in between. The CDR3 runs 15 residues. The V gene's germline CDR1 is MGHRA and CDR2 YSYEKL.

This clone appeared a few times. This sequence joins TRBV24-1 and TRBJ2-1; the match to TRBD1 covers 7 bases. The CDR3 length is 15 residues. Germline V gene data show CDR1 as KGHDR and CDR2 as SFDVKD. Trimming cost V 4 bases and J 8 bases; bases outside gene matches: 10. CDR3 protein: CATSDGATTGDEQFF. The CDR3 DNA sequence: TGTGCCACCAGTGACGGGGCGACCACAGGGGATGAGCAGTTCTTC.

This CDR3 reads CASSELREQYF. CDR3 in DNA: TGTGCCAGCAGTGAATTGAGGGAGCAGTACTTC. V and J are TRBV2 and TRBJ2-7; D is undetermined. The CDR3 loop spans 11 amino acids. Germline V gene data show CDR1 as SNHLY and CDR2 as FYNNEI. V was cut by 2 bases and J by 7 bases, with 6 bases left in between.

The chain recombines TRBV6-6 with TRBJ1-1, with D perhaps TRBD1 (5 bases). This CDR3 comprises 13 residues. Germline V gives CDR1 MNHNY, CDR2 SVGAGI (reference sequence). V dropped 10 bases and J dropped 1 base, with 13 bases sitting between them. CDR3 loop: CATSGWGNTEAFF. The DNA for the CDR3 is TGTGCCACATCAGGGTGGGGGAACACTGAAGCTTTCTTT.

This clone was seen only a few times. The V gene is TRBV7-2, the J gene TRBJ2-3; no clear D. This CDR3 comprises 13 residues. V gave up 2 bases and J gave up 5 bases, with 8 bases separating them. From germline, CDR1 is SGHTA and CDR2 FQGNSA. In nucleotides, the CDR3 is TGTGCCAGCAGCTTACAGGTCAGAGATACGCAGTATTTT. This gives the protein CASSLQVRDTQYF.

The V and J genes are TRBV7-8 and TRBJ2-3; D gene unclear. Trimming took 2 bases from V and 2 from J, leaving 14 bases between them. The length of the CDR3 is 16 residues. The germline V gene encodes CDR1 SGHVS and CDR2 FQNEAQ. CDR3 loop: CASSLRRTTHTDTQYF. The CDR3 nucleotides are TGTGCCAGCAGCTTACGTAGAACCACCCACACAGATACGCAGTATTTT.

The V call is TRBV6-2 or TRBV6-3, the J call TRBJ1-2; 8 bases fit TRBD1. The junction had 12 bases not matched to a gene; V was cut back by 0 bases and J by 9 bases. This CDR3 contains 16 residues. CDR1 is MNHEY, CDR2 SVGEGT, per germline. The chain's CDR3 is CASSYSGQAPWVSYTF. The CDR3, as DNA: TGTGCCAGCAGTTACTCGGGACAGGCGCCTTGGGTTAGCTACACCTTC.